Sequencing of this T cell receptor (beta chain) was carried out in a study of shared clonotypes between healthy human individuals. Across the whole study: Researchers assigned three CD4 naive, three CD4 memory, two CD8 naive and one CD8 memory plate to each donor. General study findings and limits: Generally, naive subsets came out with larger estimated richness than memory subsets. Depth was large, yet rarefaction showed that sorted-subset sequencing was incomplete.

Germline V gene lookup returns CDR1 SGHAT and CDR2 FQNNGV. The CDR3 has 18 amino acids. Trimming pared 3 bases from V and 0 bases from J, leaving 21 bases between. The naive CD8 population came from CD45RO-negative cells selected for CCR7, without terminally differentiated effector memory CD45RA+ cells. About this clone itself: What it recognizes is unknown.

Repertoires were generated with immunoSEQ multiplex PCR, while TCRdb's copy carries only in-frame clones and drops some. The sample lists about 2.2 million clones; 90% to 95% were seen once. The chain carries TRBV11-2 and TRBJ2-7; D call uncertain. The receptor was isolated from a man in his late teens or twenties in good health. Some clones in this sample may be carry-over from other donors' samples. The sample comprised naive CD8+ T cells from PBMCs. CDR3 loop: CASSFPRPRVDDSYEQYF. The CDR3 nucleotides read TGTGCCAGCAGCTTTCCACGCCCCCGGGTGGACGACTCCTACGAGCAGTACTTC.